This record looks at one T cell receptor (beta chain) sequence and its context. Germline CDR1 SEHNR, CDR2 FQNEAQ (reference sequence). With 5 bases removed from V and 0 bases from J, the gap between germline ends came to 11 bases. The length of the CDR3 is 15 residues. The data belong to a study of T-cell memory formation after mild COVID-19. TCRdb fed the 5' RACE reads into MiXCR, producing one record per CDR3 protein. The sample holds about 260,000 distinct CDR3 sequences, around 8% seen once. The V and J genes are TRBV7-9 and TRBJ2-4; D gene ambiguous. The sequence came from a man between 18 and 29 years old who had mild COVID-19 (a few samples of this study predate the infection). Cell type and time point are not known. The source material was PBMCs or a T cell subset sorted from them (not recorded which). The CDR3 nucleotides are TGTGCCAGCAGCCCCTCAGCAGTAGCCAAAAACATTCAGTACTTC. It yields the protein CASSPSAVAKNIQYF.